Below, one T cell receptor beta chain is given with its context. The antigen is not known. The sample belongs to a study of vaccination and CD4 T cells after COVID-19. Whole-study context: Samples were taken after vaccination, a median of about 79 days after dose two, with a range of 14 to 241.

The CDR3 consists of 14 residues. J was trimmed by 5 bases and V by 0 bases; bases with no gene match: 3. The germline gives CDR1 MNHEY, CDR2 SVGAGI. Scientists ran DNA taken from cultured CD4+ T cells through the Oncomine TCR Beta short-read assay for sequencing. TCRdb reprocessed the PCR reads with MiXCR, giving one entry per CDR3 protein. The sample lists 7,600 or so distinct CDR3 sequences, approximately 70% seen once, with around 20% in the top ten. Treatment defined: approximately nine-day PBMC culture with coronavirus spike peptide pools or control peptides (ViraFEST assay). Positive SARS-CoV-2 PCR tests in convalescent patients dated from March to December 2020, pre-Alpha, Beta and Delta. Cultures of PBMCs, two million per well, were set up with around 9.7 IU/ml IL-2 and around 9.7 ug/ml peptide pools.

The specimen was cultured CD4+ T cells from blood, collected after SARS-CoV-2 vaccination. The clonotype originates from a human donor with COVID-19. The chain has TRBV6-5 and TRBJ2-5; 7 nucleotides align to TRBD1. Here the CDR3 reads CASSYSGGLETQYF. In nucleotides, the CDR3 is TGTGCCAGCAGTTACTCAGGGGGCCTGGAGACCCAGTACTTC.